This is a list of T cell receptor beta chains from one sample in a study of blood T cell repertoires in COVID-19. Repertoires were generated with immunoSEQ multiplex PCR, while TCRdb's copy carries only in-frame clones and drops some. The top ten hold roughly 3% of the sample, which has about 350,000 clones, around 90% seen once. Specimen: peripheral blood. The receptors derive from a young woman who had recovered from COVID-19. CDR3s include the opening cysteine and the closing phenylalanine or tryptophan. D genes are given only for firm matches. Clone size appears in some rows only: once, few, many, or a class for an expanded clone.

j_call,d_call,v_call,clone_size,cdr3_aa,cdr3_nt
TRBJ2-3,TRBD2,TRBV4-3,.,CASSQGGSGRAVDTQYF,TGCGCCAGCAGCCAAGGCGGTAGCGGGAGGGCCGTAGATACGCAGTATTTT
TRBJ2-3,.,TRBV4-3,few,CASSHRLAKTDTQYF,TGCGCCAGCAGTCATCGCCTAGCGAAGACAGATACGCAGTATTTT
TRBJ2-5,TRBD2,TRBV19,few,CASSRRGLADQETQYF,TGTGCCAGTAGCCGGAGGGGTCTAGCGGACCAAGAGACCCAGTACTTC
TRBJ2-1,.,TRBV6-2/TRBV6-3,.,CASSYLLFRDRSEQFF,TGTGCCAGCAGTTACCTACTTTTCAGGGATAGAAGTGAGCAGTTCTTC
TRBJ2-3,TRBD1,TRBV14,.,CASSQKSRQGNTQYF,TGTGCCAGCAGCCAAAAATCCAGACAGGGGAATACGCAGTATTTT
TRBJ2-1,.,TRBV6-2/TRBV6-3,.,CASSRRQGTYNEQFF,TGTGCCAGCAGTCGACGGCAGGGAACTTACAATGAGCAGTTCTTC
TRBJ1-4,.,TRBV6-5,.,CASSYSHYGEKLFF,TGTGCCAGCAGTTACTCTCACTACGGTGAAAAACTGTTTTTT
TRBJ1-6,.,TRBV6-5,.,CATRQGSSYNSPLHF,TGTGCCACCCGCCAAGGGAGCTCCTATAATTCACCCCTCCACTTT
TRBJ1-6,TRBD1,TRBV4-1,.,CASSLEGGSNSPLHF,TGCGCCAGCAGCCTCGAAGGGGGCAGTAATTCACCCCTCCACTTT
TRBJ2-3,.,TRBV18,.,CASSSRQTTDTQYF,TGTGCCAGCTCATCACGACAGACCACAGATACGCAGTATTTT
TRBJ1-6,.,TRBV4-1,.,CASSQGPGSSYNSPLHF,TGCGCCAGCAGCCAAGGTCCGGGGAGCTCCTATAATTCACCCCTCCACTTT
TRBJ1-1,.,TRBV7-9,once,CASSPTLRGNTEAFF,TGTGCCAGCAGCCCTACTCTTCGGGGTAACACTGAAGCTTTCTTT
TRBJ1-4,.,TRBV18,.,CASSPLRPRDEHEKLFF,TGTGCCAGCTCACCACTGAGGCCGCGGGACGAACATGAAAAACTGTTTTTT
TRBJ2-2,.,TRBV6-2/TRBV6-3,.,CASSYRGYGELFF,TGTGCCAGCAGTTACCGGGGATACGGGGAGCTGTTTTTT
TRBJ2-1,TRBD2,TRBV19,.,CASSMAGANEQFF,TGTGCCAGTAGTATGGCGGGAGCTAATGAGCAGTTCTTC
TRBJ2-3,TRBD2,TRBV24-1,.,CATSVPPAGGIASGTTDTQYF,TGTGCCACCAGTGTCCCTCCGGCAGGGGGAATTGCTAGCGGGACCACAGATACGCAGTATTTT
TRBJ2-3,.,TRBV4-2,.,CASSQVSGSSTDTQYF,TGTGCCAGCAGCCAAGTTTCCGGGAGTAGCACAGATACGCAGTATTTT
TRBJ1-2,TRBD1,TRBV12-3/TRBV12-4,.,CASSSGQGHGYTF,TGTGCCAGCAGTTCGGGACAGGGACATGGCTACACCTTC
TRBJ1-1,.,TRBV7-2,.,CASSLVRPNTEAFF,TGTGCCAGCAGCTTAGTGAGGCCAAACACTGAAGCTTTCTTT
TRBJ2-3,TRBD2,TRBV3-1/TRBV3-2,.,CASSPSGRGTDTQYF,TGTGCCAGCAGCCCTAGCGGGAGGGGTACAGATACGCAGTATTTT
TRBJ2-1,.,TRBV19,.,CASSMERASYNEQFF,TGTGCCAGTAGTATGGAGCGGGCCTCCTACAATGAGCAGTTCTTC
TRBJ1-5,.,TRBV6-5,.,CASSRGGNQPQHF,TGTGCCAGCAGTAGGGGTGGCAATCAGCCCCAGCATTTT
TRBJ1-5,TRBD1,TRBV6-1,.,CASSEEVGGRGPQHF,TGTGCCAGCAGTGAAGAGGTAGGGGGCCGGGGGCCCCAGCATTTT
TRBJ2-5,.,TRBV5-4,.,CASKKDSRETQYF,TGTGCCAGCAAGAAGGATTCGCGGGAGACCCAGTACTTC
TRBJ1-2,TRBD1,TRBV4-3,.,CASSHQKGQAYGYTF,TGCGCCAGCAGCCACCAAAAGGGACAGGCCTATGGCTACACCTTC
TRBJ2-2,.,TRBV5-1,.,CASSFVGELFF,TGCGCCAGCAGCTTCGTCGGGGAGCTGTTTTTT
TRBJ1-2,.,TRBV5-4,.,CASSLEAGNYGYTF,TGTGCCAGCAGCTTGGAGGCAGGGAACTATGGCTACACCTTC
TRBJ2-4,TRBD1,TRBV7-9,.,CASSQDRLAKNIQYF,TGTGCCAGCAGTCAGGACAGGCTAGCCAAAAACATTCAGTACTTC
TRBJ2-1,.,TRBV4-3,once,CASSLQNHYNEQFF,TGCGCCAGCAGCCTACAGAACCATTACAATGAGCAGTTCTTC
TRBJ2-3,TRBD2,TRBV7-8,.,CASSLGTSGRGDTQYF,TGTGCCAGCAGCTTGGGGACTAGCGGGAGAGGGGATACGCAGTATTTT
TRBJ1-5,.,TRBV3-1/TRBV3-2,few,CASSQEGRWDQPQHF,TGTGCCAGCAGCCAAGAGGGCAGGTGGGATCAGCCCCAGCATTTT
TRBJ2-1,.,TRBV7-6,.,CASSSYGEDGDNEQFF,TGTGCCAGCAGCTCGTACGGGGAGGATGGGGACAATGAGCAGTTCTTC
TRBJ2-1,TRBD2,TRBV11-3,once,CASSLGTSGRAWNEQFF,TGTGCCAGCAGCTTAGGAACTAGCGGGAGGGCCTGGAATGAGCAGTTCTTC
TRBJ2-5,TRBD2,TRBV5-1,.,CASGGIAGKKTQYF,TGCGCCAGCGGGGGAATAGCGGGAAAAAAGACCCAGTACTTC
TRBJ1-1,TRBD1,TRBV19,few,CASSITGTGPTEAFF,TGTGCCAGTAGTATAACCGGGACAGGGCCCACTGAAGCTTTCTTT
TRBJ2-3,TRBD2,TRBV19,.,CASKASGARTDTQYF,TGTGCCAGTAAGGCTAGCGGGGCAAGAACAGATACGCAGTATTTT
TRBJ2-2,TRBD2,TRBV3-1/TRBV3-2,.,CASSQDPLAGATGELFF,TGTGCCAGCAGCCAAGATCCGCTAGCGGGAGCCACCGGGGAGCTGTTTTTT
TRBJ2-5,TRBD2,TRBV19,.,CASSIGGLAGGETQYF,TGTGCCAGTAGTATAGGAGGGCTAGCGGGAGGAGAGACCCAGTACTTC
TRBJ2-3,.,TRBV30,once,CAFTRGFVVDTQYF,TGTGCTTTCACCCGGGGGTTTGTGGTTGATACGCAGTATTTT
TRBJ2-1,TRBD2,TRBV7-9,.,CASSSSRTSGSSFEQFF,TGTGCCAGCAGCTCCAGTAGGACTAGCGGGAGTAGTTTTGAGCAGTTCTTC
TRBJ1-1,.,TRBV9,.,CASSVGGAEAFF,TGTGCCAGCAGCGTAGGGGGGGCTGAAGCTTTCTTT
TRBJ2-1,TRBD2,TRBV29-1,.,CSVDLVAGGPRAYNEQFF,TGCAGCGTTGATTTGGTAGCGGGAGGGCCGAGGGCCTACAATGAGCAGTTCTTC
TRBJ2-1,TRBD2,TRBV15,.,CATSRVAGTPEQFF,TGTGCCACCAGCAGAGTAGCGGGAACCCCTGAGCAGTTCTTC
TRBJ2-5,.,TRBV5-4,.,CASSLARGVQVIETQYF,TGTGCCAGCAGCTTGGCCAGGGGGGTCCAAGTTATAGAGACCCAGTACTTC
TRBJ2-3,TRBD2,TRBV6-5,.,CASSWGPSGSPDTQYF,TGTGCCAGCAGTTGGGGGCCTAGCGGGAGCCCAGATACGCAGTATTTT
TRBJ1-1,.,TRBV18,.,CASSPDRGWTEAFF,TGTGCCAGCTCACCCGACCGGGGGTGGACTGAAGCTTTCTTT